Listed here are 10 T cell receptor beta chains from one sample, sequenced in a study. TCRdb processed the 5' RACE reads anew with MiXCR; each CDR3 protein has one entry. The sample shows about 54,000 distinct CDR3 sequences, about a sixth of them seen only once. Specimen: naive CD4+ T cells sorted from blood. Subset indicated: naive CD4+ T cells, CD4+CD45RA+CD25-. These receptors came from a female donor with breast cancer.

This clonotype was counted at least ten times. A junction end diverges from the germline sequence, so it may reflect a read error. J is TRBJ1-2 and V is TRBV20-1; D unresolved. Per germline, CDR1 DFQATT and CDR2 SNEGSKA (reference sequence). This CDR3 spans 14 amino acids. The CDR3 loop reads CSARGSLTNYGYTF. The CDR3 nucleotides read TGCAGTGCCAGAGGCTCCTTGACTAACTATGGCTACACCTTC.

This clonotype was recorded at least ten times. J is TRBJ2-7 and V is TRBV5-1, with 7 bases fitting TRBD1. The germline V gene has CDR1 SGHRS and CDR2 YFSETQ. V was pared by 2 bases and J by 4 bases, with 6 bases of the junction left unmatched. The CDR3 has 14 amino acids. In DNA, the CDR3 is TGCGCCAGCAGCTTCCAGGGACAGACATACGAGCAGTACTTC. Translated: CASSFQGQTYEQYF.

This clonotype has just a few counts. This chain links TRBV12-3 or TRBV12-4 with TRBJ1-6, with 8 positions matching TRBD1. The CDR3 runs 15 residues. V was clipped by 8 bases and J by 10 bases; unmatched bases: 13. The CDR3 reads CASRVQGAGYSPLHF. The CDR3 nucleotides are TGTGCCAGCCGAGTCCAGGGGGCAGGTTACTCACCCCTCCACTTT.

V and J are TRBV6-2 or TRBV6-3 and TRBJ1-1, with 8 nucleotides matching TRBD1. Germline trimming cut 6 bases from V and 0 bases from J; bases unmatched to any gene: 9. The CDR3 contains 16 residues. Per the germline V gene, CDR1 is MNHEY and CDR2 is SVGEGT. CDR3 coding DNA: TGTGCCAGCAGCCGCGACAGGGGCCACATGAACACTGAAGCTTTCTTT. Translating gives CASSRDRGHMNTEAFF.

The chain is built from TRBV12-3 or TRBV12-4 and TRBJ2-3; D remains unclear. V lost 6 bases and J lost 6, with 16 bases in between. The CDR3 is 14 amino acids. The CDR3 nucleotides are TGTGCCAGCAGCCCGTCCTTAATTAGGGATACGCAGTATTTT. It is translated as CASSPSLIRDTQYF.

This clonotype was seen only a few times. The rearrangement joins TRBV27 to TRBJ2-3; no reliable D call. The germline CDR1 and CDR2 sequences are MNHEY and SMNVEV (reference sequence). The V end was cut by 5 bases, the J end by 8 bases, with 11 bases between. CDR3 length equals 12 residues. CDR3: CASSPPAGTQYF. The CDR3 region has the DNA TGTGCCAGCAGTCCGCCTGCCGGTACGCAGTATTTT.

This sequence joins TRBV4-1 and TRBJ1-4; D call uncertain. CDR1 and CDR2 (germline): MGHRA, YSYEKL. The V gene lost 7 bases and the J gene lost 5 bases, with 23 bases spanning the gap. The CDR3 contains 17 residues. CDR3 nucleotides: TGCGCCAGCAACCCTGTAGGAAAGGAGCTCTCAAATGAAAAACTGTTTTTT. Residues: CASNPVGKELSNEKLFF.

There are many counts of this clonotype. This chain joins TRBV20-1 and TRBJ2-1; no clear D gene. Germline V gene sequence: CDR1 DFQATT, CDR2 SNEGSKA (reference sequence). The CDR3 covers 13 residues. V shed 4 bases and J shed 6 bases, with 13 bases lying between them. This chain's CDR3 is CSAIILWGNEQFF. The CDR3 DNA is TGCAGTGCTATAATACTATGGGGCAATGAGCAGTTCTTC.

The rearrangement links TRBV5-1 to TRBJ2-3; 7 positions match TRBD2. V gave up 3 bases and J gave up 3 bases; unmatched junction bases: 10. CDR1 SGHRS and CDR2 YFSETQ come from the germline V gene. There are 16 residues in the CDR3. CDR3: CASSSRAGRRTDTQYF. CDR3 coding DNA: TGCGCCAGCAGCTCCAGAGCGGGAAGGAGGACAGATACGCAGTATTTT.

The rearrangement links TRBV5-4 to TRBJ2-5; no clear D gene. Trimming took 2 bases from V and 1 from J, leaving 12 bases between them. The CDR3 runs to 15 residues. Per germline, CDR1 SGHNT and CDR2 YYREEE (reference sequence). Here the CDR3 reads CASSLSVRPQETQYF. The CDR3 bases are TGTGCCAGCAGCTTAAGCGTACGACCCCAAGAGACCCAGTACTTC.